This T cell receptor beta chain was found in a study of T cells after yellow fever vaccination. TCRdb reanalysed the 5' RACE reads using MiXCR and keeps one entry per CDR3 protein. There are over 250,000 distinct CDR3 sequences in the sample; about 4% occur only once, and roughly 25% lies in the top ten. Study-wide results and limits: A large majority of primary-vaccination clones showed up again after the booster (96% CD4, about 87% CD8).

In its sample, this clonotype was seen a few times. Its cognate antigen is unknown. Per the germline V gene, CDR1 is MNHEY and CDR2 is SVGEGT. Trimming left V 8 bases short and J 2 bases short, with 13 bases between. The CDR3 totals 13 residues. The chain joins TRBV6-2 or TRBV6-3 to TRBJ2-7; D may correspond to TRBD1 or TRBD2 (5 bases each). The sample consisted of PBMCs, taken 5 days after the yellow fever booster vaccination. This TCR came from a man aged 18 to 30 who received the YFV17D yellow fever vaccine. CDR3 in amino acids: CASLRDGTYEQYF. The CDR3, as DNA: TGTGCCAGCCTTAGGGACGGAACCTACGAGCAGTACTTC.